This TCR beta chain appears in the sequencing data of a study of control samples from healthy donors and cancer patients. The CDR3 has 14 amino acids. Per germline, CDR1 SQVTM and CDR2 ANQGSEA. Unmatched junction bases numbered 5, after V lost 3 bases and J lost 4 bases. Measured with immunoSEQ multiplex PCR; TCRdb has only the in-frame clones, and not every one. The sample consists of around 130,000 clones, 80% to 95% of them appearing once. Sequences were obtained from blood. The sequence came from a man aged 18 to 29 in good health. This rearrangement joins TRBV29-1 to TRBJ1-4, with 7 bases aligning to TRBD1. The CDR3 reads CSVDVTGNNEKLFF. The CDR3, as DNA: TGCAGCGTTGACGTGACAGGGAATAATGAAAAACTGTTTTTT.